The 23 T cell receptor beta chains below come from one sample, sequenced in a study of T cell clonotyping in hematopoietic cell transplantation. Time point in this sample: recipient sample about 28 days before transplant, after cytoreduction. TCRdb's copy holds only in-frame clones and misses some; the assay was immunoSEQ multiplex PCR. The sample lists approximately 46,000 clones, 86% occurring once. This material consisted of peripheral blood mononuclear cells, taken before stem cell transplant. Receptors originate from a man aged 55 to 70 with biphenotypic leukemia. Some clones in this sample may be carry-over from other donors' samples.

J is TRBJ1-2 and V is TRBV11-2; D remains ambiguous. The CDR3 has 15 amino acids. Trimming shortened V by 3 bases and J by 7 bases, and 18 bases separated the two germline ends. CDR1 is SGHAT, CDR2 FQNNGV, per germline. The CDR3 DNA reads TGTGCCAGCAGCTTCAGTGGCAGCGTAGGGATTGGCTACACCTTC. Protein sequence: CASSFSGSVGIGYTF.

The V and J genes are TRBV28 and TRBJ2-5; TRBD2 aligns across 12 bases. Germline CDR1 is MDHEN and CDR2 is SYDVKM. V dropped 4 bases and J dropped 5; count of bases not matched to a gene: 8. The CDR3 extends over 16 amino acids. CDR3 nucleotides: TGTGCCAGCAGTTCTCCCCAACTAGCGGGAGGTGAGACCCAGTACTTC. Encoded protein: CASSSPQLAGGETQYF. Based on the CDR3 plus reference TRBV28 and TRBJ2-5, the full variable domain is DVKVTQSSRYLVKRTGEKVFLECVQDMDHENMFWYRQDPGLGLRLIYFSYDVKMKEKGDIPEGYSVSREKKERFSLILESASTNQTSMYLCASSSPQLAGGETQYFGPGTRLLVL.

The chain has TRBV11-2 and TRBJ1-5; weak D call: TRBD1 (5 bases). The CDR3 length is 13 residues. Trimming removed 0 bases at V and 7 bases at J, with 7 bases between. Looked up from germline, CDR1 is SGHAT and CDR2 is FQNNGV. In nucleotides, the CDR3 is TGTGCCAGCAGCTTAGAGCGGGGGCAGCCCCAGCATTTT. It encodes CASSLERGQPQHF.

The J gene is TRBJ1-2, the V gene TRBV28; tentative D call: TRBD1 (5 bases). The CDR3 has 15 residues. Germline assignment: CDR1 MDHEN and CDR2 SYDVKM. Trimming took off 6 bases at V and 2 bases at J, with 16 bases between the two ends. The CDR3 region is CASRNPGTGNYGYTF. The CDR3, as DNA: TGTGCCAGCAGAAACCCAGGGACGGGGAACTATGGCTACACCTTC.

The chain has TRBV6-1 and TRBJ1-2, with D uncertain. Germline loops: CDR1 MNHNS, CDR2 SASEGT. The CDR3 consists of 14 residues. The V and J ends lost 4 bases and 4 bases respectively, with 13 bases between them. CDR3 bases: TGTGCCAGCAGTGTTCTGGATTTGGGCTATGGCTACACCTTC. Translated: CASSVLDLGYGYTF.

This chain joins TRBV6-1 and TRBJ1-1; TRBD1 matches 7 bases. CDR3 length equals 15 residues. The germline gives CDR1 MNHNS, CDR2 SASEGT. V lost 6 bases, J lost 4 bases, and 11 bases stayed unmatched. The CDR3 region is CASSPQGQWGTEAFF. Here the CDR3 DNA reads TGTGCCAGCAGCCCCCAGGGACAGTGGGGCACTGAAGCTTTCTTT.

The chain is built from TRBV5-6 and TRBJ2-2, with a tentative D call TRBD1 (7 bases). Germline assignment: CDR1 SGHDT and CDR2 YYEEEE. V lost 3 bases, J lost 11 bases, and 20 bases lay in between. The CDR3 is made up of 15 amino acids. CDR3 bases: TGTGCCAGCAGCTGGGGGGACAGCCGAGCCTCTGAGCTGTTTTTT. Translating it yields CASSWGDSRASELFF. Variable domain in full (rest from reference TRBV5-6 and TRBJ2-2): DAGVTQSPTHLIKTRGQQVTLRCSPKSGHDTVSWYQQALGQGPQFIFQYYEEEERQRGNFPDRFSGHQFPNYSSELNVNALLLGDSALYLCASSWGDSRASELFFGEGSRLTVL.

The chain has TRBV6-6 and TRBJ2-7; 7 bases line up with TRBD2. Trimming cost V 4 bases and J 0 bases; bases outside gene matches: 6. Germline assignment: CDR1 MNHNY and CDR2 SVGAGI (reference sequence). The CDR3 covers 15 residues. The CDR3 reads CASSSGTTTSYEQYF. The CDR3 DNA sequence: TGTGCCAGCAGTTCCGGGACTACAACCTCCTACGAGCAGTACTTC.

This chain joins TRBV5-4 and TRBJ2-5, with 7 positions matching TRBD1. The CDR3 extends over 15 amino acids. CDR1 and CDR2 from the germline V gene are SGHNT and YYREEE (reference sequence). V was pared by 0 bases and J by 3 bases, with 5 bases of the junction left unmatched. The CDR3 DNA follows: TGTGCCAGCAGCTTGGTGTCAGGGGGTAAAGAGACCCAGTACTTC. Translating gives CASSLVSGGKETQYF. The variable domain in full, with the rest retrieved from reference TRBV5-4 and TRBJ2-5, is ETGVTQSPTHLIKTRGQQVTLRCSSQSGHNTVSWYQQALGQGPQFIFQYYREEENGRGNFPPRFSGLQFPNYSSELNVNALELDDSALYLCASSLVSGGKETQYFGPGTRLLVL.

The V call is TRBV6-6, the J call TRBJ1-1, with 9 bases fitting TRBD1. The CDR3 has 16 residues. The ends lost 6 bases at V and 1 base at J; junction bases unmatched: 9. Per the germline V gene, CDR1 is MNHNY and CDR2 is SVGAGI (reference sequence). Here the CDR3 reads CASSGRGQGTNTEAFF. The CDR3 DNA follows: TGTGCCAGCAGCGGCCGGGGACAGGGCACGAACACTGAAGCTTTCTTT.

The V call is TRBV5-1, the J call TRBJ2-5, with 11 bases identical to TRBD2. The CDR3 totals 15 residues. The germline V gene has CDR1 SGHRS and CDR2 YFSETQ. Trimming took 4 bases from V and 4 from J; bases not matched to a gene: 6. The CDR3 DNA sequence: TGCGCCAGCAGCCGGCCTAGCGGGAGGACAGAGACCCAGTACTTC. It codes for CASSRPSGRTETQYF.

The chain couples TRBV28 to TRBJ1-2; weak D call: TRBD1 (5 bases). The V end was cut by 5 bases, the J end by 5 bases, with 12 bases between. Germline V gene sequence: CDR1 MDHEN, CDR2 SYDVKM. This CDR3 has 13 residues. The CDR3 protein is CASSPGRTYGYTF. The CDR3 nucleotides are TGTGCCAGCAGTCCGGGACGGACTTATGGCTACACCTTC.

The chain carries TRBV5-5 and TRBJ1-2; D gene unclear. This CDR3 has 17 amino acids. V was shortened by 4 bases and J by 5 bases, with 24 bases between the two germline ends. The germline gives CDR1 SGHKS, CDR2 YYEKEE (reference sequence). The CDR3 reads CASSPWTELSGFYGYTF. CDR3 bases: TGTGCCAGCAGCCCCTGGACCGAGCTCTCCGGGTTTTATGGCTACACCTTC.

This clone was detected once. The chain combines TRBV19 with TRBJ1-2, with unresolved D. In germline, CDR1 is LNHDA, CDR2 SQIVND (reference sequence). V lost 5 bases, J lost 0 bases, and 7 bases lay in between. The CDR3 consists of 13 residues. The CDR3 region is CASSWSTNYGYTF. CDR3 sequence (DNA): TGTGCCAGTAGTTGGTCAACTAACTATGGCTACACCTTC. Full variable domain (outside the CDR3, taken from reference TRBV19 and TRBJ1-2): DGGITQSPKYLFRKEGQNVTLSCEQNLNHDAMYWYRQDPGQGLRLIYYSQIVNDFQKGDIAEGYSVSREKKESFPLTVTSAQKNPTAFYLCASSWSTNYGYTFGSGTRLTVV.

The genes are TRBV27 and TRBJ1-5; 8 bases fit TRBD1. CDR3 length equals 16 residues. Germline V gene lookup returns CDR1 MNHEY and CDR2 SMNVEV (reference sequence). V gave up 3 bases and J gave up 0 bases; unmatched junction bases: 4. CDR3 nucleotides: TGTGCCAGCAGTTTGGGGACAGGACATAGCAATCAGCCCCAGCATTTT. It codes for CASSLGTGHSNQPQHF.

The chain has TRBV28 and TRBJ2-7, with 10 bases aligning to TRBD2. V was pared by 2 bases and J by 3 bases, with 4 bases of the junction left unmatched. CDR3 length: 15 amino acids. The germline V gene has CDR1 MDHEN and CDR2 SYDVKM. Written as DNA, the CDR3 is TGTGCCAGCAGTTTAAATCTAGCGGGGGTCTACGAGCAGTACTTC. Translated, it gives CASSLNLAGVYEQYF. Full variable domain (missing parts from reference TRBV28 and TRBJ2-7): DVKVTQSSRYLVKRTGEKVFLECVQDMDHENMFWYRQDPGLGLRLIYFSYDVKMKEKGDIPEGYSVSREKKERFSLILESASTNQTSMYLCASSLNLAGVYEQYFGPGTRLTVT.

The chain is built from TRBV11-2 and TRBJ2-3, with D hard to call. Germline V gene lookup returns CDR1 SGHAT and CDR2 FQNNGV. The CDR3 is 12 residues long. V lost 0 bases and J lost 10, with 8 bases in between. This CDR3 reads CASSLDLSPQYF. In DNA, the CDR3 is TGTGCCAGCAGCTTAGATCTCTCCCCGCAGTATTTT.

The table lists this clone with a few counts. The chain is built from TRBV7-6 and TRBJ2-2; TRBD2 agrees at 7 bases. This CDR3 is 16 amino acids long. With 2 bases clipped from V and 4 bases from J, the junction kept 7 bases outside the gene matches. Germline CDR1 is SGHVS and CDR2 is FNYEAQ. The CDR3 coding sequence is TGTGCCAGCAGCTTACGCGGGGGTCGAGGCACCGGGGAGCTGTTTTTT. This codes for CASSLRGGRGTGELFF.

V usage is TRBV4-3 and J usage is TRBJ1-2; D is perhaps TRBD1 (5 bases). The germline CDR1 and CDR2 sequences are LGHNA and YSLEER. Trimming left V 4 bases short and J 3 bases short, with 15 bases between. This CDR3 has 15 residues. The CDR3 loop is CASSLAPGEDYGYTF. In DNA, the CDR3 is TGCGCCAGCAGCCTAGCCCCGGGGGAGGACTATGGCTACACCTTC.

This clone was seen only a few times. This chain uses TRBV27 with TRBJ2-7; 12 bases are shared with TRBD2. The CDR3 is 17 amino acids. The germline V gene encodes CDR1 MNHEY and CDR2 SMNVEV (reference sequence). J lost 6 bases, V lost 0 bases, and 9 bases had no gene match. The CDR3 sequence is CASSLSGSTSGRGEQYF. CDR3 sequence (DNA): TGTGCCAGCAGTTTATCCGGTTCGACTAGCGGGAGAGGCGAGCAGTACTTC.

The chain couples TRBV2 to TRBJ1-3, with 8 bases identical to TRBD1. V gave up 4 bases and J gave up 0 bases; unmatched junction bases: 2. Per germline, CDR1 SNHLY and CDR2 FYNNEI. The CDR3 totals 15 residues. This chain's CDR3 is CASSVDRGSGNTIYF. The CDR3 DNA sequence: TGTGCCAGCAGTGTCGACAGGGGCTCTGGAAACACCATATATTTT.

The CDR3 region is CASSRTWADLGRQYF. For the CDR3, the DNA is TGTGCCAGTAGTAGGACGTGGGCTGACCTAGGCCGCCAGTACTTC. This chain uses TRBV19 with TRBJ2-4; D remains ambiguous. This CDR3 region has 15 residues. V was pared by 4 bases and J by 13 bases, with 23 bases between. Germline-derived CDR1 and CDR2 are LNHDA and SQIVND (reference sequence).

The rearrangement uses TRBV4-2 and TRBJ2-3; perhaps D is TRBD1 or TRBD2 (6 bases each). V was pared by 3 bases and J by 2 bases, with 12 bases between. The CDR3 runs to 15 residues. CDR1 is LGHNA and CDR2 is YNFKEQ in the germline V gene. CDR3 loop: CASSHSSGATDTQYF. CDR3 sequence (DNA): TGTGCCAGCAGCCACTCGTCGGGGGCCACAGATACGCAGTATTTT.